Listed below are T cell receptor beta chains from one sample, sequenced in a study of monozygotic twins with inflammatory bowel disease. TCRdb re-called the 5' RACE reads and gives one entry per CDR3 protein, without DNA. The sample data list about 450,000 distinct CDR3 sequences. The sequenced material came from blood. The receptor source for this set is a human donor with ulcerative colitis or Crohn's disease, or a healthy co-twin of an affected twin (not recorded which). Each CDR3 is given with its conserved first and last residue. The order of the fields is V gene, J gene, CDR3 protein.

TRBV12-3/TRBV12-4	TRBJ2-3	CASSPALGTETSTDTQYF
TRBV20-1	TRBJ1-5	CSAREQWQPQHF
TRBV7-2	TRBJ1-6	CASSSKPGDNSPLHF
TRBV5-1	TRBJ2-7	CASSLAAAPRGEQYF
TRBV5-8	TRBJ2-7	CASSPGLDYEQYF
TRBV7-2	TRBJ1-2	CASSLIGDYGYTF
TRBV12-3/TRBV12-4	TRBJ2-1	CASMGLAGHNEQFF
TRBV3-1	TRBJ2-7	CASSRGTSGDYEQYF
TRBV6-6	TRBJ1-6	CASSYGEDSPLHF
TRBV30	TRBJ1-2	CAWSSGRDYGYTF
TRBV4-2	TRBJ2-5	CASSQDFQGGETQYF
TRBV29-1	TRBJ1-1	CSVNLGGYTEAFF
TRBV11-1	TRBJ1-5	CASSLVSSITGRYGWPQHF
TRBV12-3/TRBV12-4	TRBJ2-2	CASSFSGPNTGELFF
TRBV20-1	TRBJ1-5	CSARSTTGGNQPQHF
TRBV11-2	TRBJ1-1	CASSTTPGQGGYTEAFF
TRBV12-3/TRBV12-4	TRBJ2-3	CASSREGAQYF
TRBV5-1	TRBJ2-3	CASSPSSGGPVDTQYF
TRBV7-6	TRBJ1-5	CASSAKTGSKEPQHF
TRBV11-2	TRBJ2-3	CASSLVQTSGSNSDTQYF
TRBV10-3	TRBJ2-1	CAISESILAGEYNEQFF
TRBV19	TRBJ1-5	CASSLRTRNQPQHF
TRBV5-1	TRBJ1-5	CASSQDTNSNQPQHF
TRBV19	TRBJ2-1	CASSLNAAGLSSSYNEQFF
TRBV30	TRBJ2-7	CAWSKSISYEQYF
TRBV20-1	TRBJ2-7	CSARQIYGNNYEQYF
TRBV7-2	TRBJ2-7	CASTLGLSYEQYF
TRBV6-1	TRBJ2-7	CASSSPFSGSYEQYF
TRBV7-9	TRBJ2-7	CASSLLTGGAAYEQYF
TRBV12-3/TRBV12-4	TRBJ2-7	CASTSSGRRTYEQYF
TRBV6-1	TRBJ1-5	CASTRTGGNQPQHF
TRBV6-1	TRBJ1-1	CASGGLGGKAFF
TRBV6-2/TRBV6-3	TRBJ1-5	CASSNPQPQHF
TRBV7-3	TRBJ2-1	CASSLGTSGEQFF
TRBV25-1	TRBJ1-6	CASSERAGSYNSPLHF
TRBV20-1	TRBJ1-5	CSARGDGENQPQHF
TRBV6-1	TRBJ2-7	CASRTGTGTYEQYF
TRBV20-1	TRBJ1-2	CSARNRDRGHGYTF
TRBV7-9	TRBJ2-1	CASSSRAGGLEQFF
TRBV23-1	TRBJ2-1	CASSQSGQEPYNEQFF
TRBV11-2	TRBJ2-2	CASSPPRRQGTHTGELFF